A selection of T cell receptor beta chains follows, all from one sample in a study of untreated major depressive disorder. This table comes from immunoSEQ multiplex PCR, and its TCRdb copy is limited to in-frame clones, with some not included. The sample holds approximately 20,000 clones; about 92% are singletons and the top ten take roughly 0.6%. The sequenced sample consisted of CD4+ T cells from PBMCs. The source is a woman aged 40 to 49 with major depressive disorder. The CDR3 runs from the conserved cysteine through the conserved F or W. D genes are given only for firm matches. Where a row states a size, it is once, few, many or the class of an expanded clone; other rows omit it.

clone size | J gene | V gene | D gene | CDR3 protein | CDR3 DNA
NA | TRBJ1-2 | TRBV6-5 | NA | CASSYSRPTDVDGYTF | TGTGCCAGCAGTTACTCCCGCCCCACGGACGTGGATGGCTACACCTTC
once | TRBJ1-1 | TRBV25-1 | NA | CASSNTGRGAEAFF | TGTGCCAGCAGTAACACAGGCAGGGGAGCTGAAGCTTTCTTT
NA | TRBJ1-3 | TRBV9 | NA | CASSPPGNTIYF | TGTGCCAGCAGCCCCCCCGGAAACACCATATATTTT
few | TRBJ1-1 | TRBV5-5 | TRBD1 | CASSHRGRDTEAFF | TGTGCCAGCAGCCACAGGGGGAGGGACACTGAAGCTTTCTTT
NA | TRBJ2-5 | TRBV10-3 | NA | CAISGVGEETQYF | TGTGCCATCAGCGGCGTAGGGGAAGAGACCCAGTACTTC
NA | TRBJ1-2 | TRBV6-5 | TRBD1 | CASSHRDRGLGYTF | TGTGCCAGCAGCCACCGGGACAGGGGGCTTGGCTACACCTTC
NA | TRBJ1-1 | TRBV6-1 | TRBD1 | CASSITGAGAEAFF | TGTGCCAGCAGTATTACAGGGGCCGGCGCTGAAGCTTTCTTT
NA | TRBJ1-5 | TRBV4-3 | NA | CASSQGYSSNQPQHF | TGCGCCAGCAGCCAAGGGTATTCGAGCAATCAGCCCCAGCATTTT
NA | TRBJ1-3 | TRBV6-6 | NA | CASKGPGNTIYF | TGTGCCAGCAAGGGTCCTGGAAACACCATATATTTT
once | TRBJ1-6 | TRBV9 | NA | CASSAEGQQRPLHF | TGTGCCAGCAGCGCCGAAGGACAGCAACGGCCCCTCCACTTT
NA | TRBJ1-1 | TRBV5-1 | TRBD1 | CASSQGTVRGTEAFF | TGCGCCAGCAGTCAAGGGACAGTAAGGGGAACTGAAGCTTTCTTT
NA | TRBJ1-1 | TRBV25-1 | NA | CASSGGVNTEAFF | TGTGCCAGCAGTGGAGGGGTGAACACTGAAGCTTTCTTT
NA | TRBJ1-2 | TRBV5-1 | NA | CASSLPPESRSYGYTF | TGCGCCAGCAGCTTGCCCCCCGAGAGCAGGAGCTATGGCTACACCTTC
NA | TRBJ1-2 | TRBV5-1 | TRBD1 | CASSLVTGEGGYTF | TGCGCCAGCAGCTTGGTGACAGGGGAAGGTGGCTACACCTTC
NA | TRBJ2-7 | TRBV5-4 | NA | CASSLSGPPYFF | TGTGCCAGCAGCTTGAGTGGACCTCCTTACTTCTTC
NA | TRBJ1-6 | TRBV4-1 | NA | CASSQGTARNSPLHF | TGCGCCAGCAGCCAAGGAACAGCCAGAAATTCACCCCTCCACTTT